Following are 5 T cell receptor beta chains from one sample sequenced in a study of blood T cell repertoires in COVID-19. Profiled with immunoSEQ multiplex PCR; TCRdb holds only in-frame clones, not every one. The table shows nearly 350,000 clones, with around 87% occurring only once. The sample taken for sequencing was peripheral blood. These receptors all come from a woman between 45 and 65 years old with COVID-19, enrolled during active disease.

This chain links TRBV30 with TRBJ2-7; D is undetermined. The CDR3 sequence is 11 residues long. V was cut by 4 bases and J by 5 bases, with 9 bases left in between. In germline, CDR1 is GTSNPN, CDR2 SVGIG (reference sequence). Here the CDR3 DNA reads TGTGCCTGGATCGGGTGGGACGAGCAGTACTTC. It translates to CAWIGWDEQYF.

In nucleotides, the CDR3 is TGTGCCACGTCCCCCCCGGGACAGAGAGATTCACCCCTCCACTTT. This translates into CATSPPGQRDSPLHF. This chain uses TRBV19 with TRBJ1-6; 7 bases are shared with TRBD1. V shed 10 bases, J shed 8 bases, and the junction held 14 bases outside the gene matches. The germline V gene encodes CDR1 LNHDA and CDR2 SQIVND (reference sequence). The CDR3 is 15 residues long.

This sequence joins TRBV27 and TRBJ1-2; D uncertain. Trimming removed 0 bases at V and 1 base at J, with 15 bases between. Germline values: CDR1 MNHEY, CDR2 SMNVEV (reference sequence). The CDR3 is 17 residues long. CDR3 sequence (DNA): TGTGCCAGCAGTTTATCGCCTCAGAAGGCGGATAACTATGGCTACACCTTC. Protein sequence: CASSLSPQKADNYGYTF.

Only a few counts were recorded for this clone. The chain couples TRBV4-2 to TRBJ1-1; D gene uncertain. Per the germline V gene, CDR1 is LGHNA and CDR2 is YNFKEQ. CDR3 length: 14 residues. V was trimmed by 0 bases and J by 5 bases, leaving 10 bases between them. The CDR3 loop is CASSQEARTTEAFF. CDR3 in DNA: TGTGCCAGCAGCCAAGAGGCAAGAACAACTGAAGCTTTCTTT.

Points on this clone: The same CDR3 is also encoded by other DNA sequences in this sample. V is TRBV30 and J is TRBJ1-5, with TRBD1 identical over 7 bases. J was trimmed by 2 bases and V by 5 bases; bases with no gene match: 3. Germline V gene data show CDR1 as GTSNPN and CDR2 as SVGIG (reference sequence). The CDR3 extends over 13 amino acids. The DNA of the CDR3 is TGTGCCTGGGGTACAGGGGGCAATCAGCCCCAGCATTTT. Its protein is CAWGTGGNQPQHF. Filled out from reference TRBV30 and TRBJ1-5, the complete variable domain reads SQTIHQWPATLVQPVGSPLSLECTVEGTSNPNLYWYRQAAGRGLQLLFYSVGIGQISSEVPQNLSASRPQDRQFILSSKKLLLSDSGFYLCAWGTGGNQPQHFGDGTRLSIL.